This TCR beta chain was retrieved from a study of shared clonotypes between healthy human individuals. Germline assignment: CDR1 SEHNR and CDR2 FQNEAQ (reference sequence). Trimming removed 5 bases from V and 3 bases from J; junction bases left unmatched: 6. The length of the CDR3 is 16 residues. CD8 cells regarded as naive lacked CD45RO, were positively chosen for CCR7, and omitted terminally differentiated effector memory CD45RA+ cells. Several immunoSEQ plates received, in even portions, the genomic DNA of each subset. Measured with immunoSEQ multiplex PCR; TCRdb has only the in-frame clones, and not every one. The sample records a few million clones, 90% to 95% being singletons.

This TCR was sampled from a man aged 18 to 30 in good health. Some clones in this sample may be carry-over from other donors' samples. The J gene is TRBJ2-1, the V gene TRBV7-9, with TRBD2 identical over 11 bases. The material sequenced was naive CD8+ T cells from PBMCs. The DNA for the CDR3 is TGTGCCAGCAGCGGTAGCGGGAGGGCCTTCTACAATGAGCAGTTCTTC. Translation gives CASSGSGRAFYNEQFF.